The TCR beta chain under discussion was sequenced for a study of tumor and adjacent non-tumor tissue in lung cancer. The template was RNA from unsorted bulk tissue. Chemotherapy-naive patients with new lung cancer underwent thoracic surgery in China, August–late 2014. Study-level findings and limits: Top 100 clones took a larger repertoire share in normal lung. Shorter survival was associated with higher TCR diversity in tumors.

This clonotype was recorded at least ten times. The antigen remains undetermined. A modified ARM-PCR protocol with three rounds of nested PCR amplified TCRbeta. MiXCR, run by TCRdb on the multiplex PCR reads, gives a single entry per CDR3 protein. Here the sample spans roughly 140,000 distinct CDR3 sequences, around 60% being singletons. The CDR3 consists of 17 residues. Germline-derived CDR1 and CDR2 are SGHNT and YYREEE (reference sequence). V lost 4 bases and J lost 0; bases outside the gene matches: 10. The material sequenced was lung tumor tissue. The receptor comes from a man aged 60 to 69 with small cell lung cancer. V and J are TRBV5-4 and TRBJ2-4, with TRBD2 identical over 7 bases. CDR3 bases: TGTGCCAGCAGCACAGAATGGGGGGGAGTAGCCAAAAACATTCAGTACTTC. It specifies CASSTEWGGVAKNIQYF.